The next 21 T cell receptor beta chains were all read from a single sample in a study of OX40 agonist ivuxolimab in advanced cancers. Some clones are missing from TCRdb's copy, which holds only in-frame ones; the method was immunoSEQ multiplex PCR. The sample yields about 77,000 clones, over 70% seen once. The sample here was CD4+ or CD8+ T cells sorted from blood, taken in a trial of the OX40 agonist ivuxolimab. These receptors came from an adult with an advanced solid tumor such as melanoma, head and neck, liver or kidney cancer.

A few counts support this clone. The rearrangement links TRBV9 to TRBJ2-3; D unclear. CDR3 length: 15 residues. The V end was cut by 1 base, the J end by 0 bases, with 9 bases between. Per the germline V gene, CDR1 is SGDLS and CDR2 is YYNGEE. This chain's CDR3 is CASSVSLTSTDTQYF. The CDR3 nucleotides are TGTGCCAGCAGCGTATCCCTGACTAGCACAGATACGCAGTATTTT.

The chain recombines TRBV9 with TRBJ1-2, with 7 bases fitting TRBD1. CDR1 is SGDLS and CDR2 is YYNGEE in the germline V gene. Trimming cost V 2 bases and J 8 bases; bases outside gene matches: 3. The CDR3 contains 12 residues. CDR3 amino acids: CASSVVQGGYTF. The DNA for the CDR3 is TGTGCCAGCAGCGTCGTACAGGGGGGCTACACCTTC.

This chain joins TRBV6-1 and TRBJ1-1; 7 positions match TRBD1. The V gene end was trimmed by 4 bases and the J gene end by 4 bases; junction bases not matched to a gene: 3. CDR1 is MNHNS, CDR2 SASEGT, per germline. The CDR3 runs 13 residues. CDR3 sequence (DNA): TGTGCCAGCAGTGCAGGGGGGTTCACTGAAGCTTTCTTT. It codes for CASSAGGFTEAFF.

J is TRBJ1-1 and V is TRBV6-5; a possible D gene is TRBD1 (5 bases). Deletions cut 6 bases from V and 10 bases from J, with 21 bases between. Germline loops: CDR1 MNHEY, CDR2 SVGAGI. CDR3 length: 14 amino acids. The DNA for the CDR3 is TGTGCCAGCAGCCTGGGACCGCTCAATCCTGGAGCTTTCTTT. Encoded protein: CASSLGPLNPGAFF.

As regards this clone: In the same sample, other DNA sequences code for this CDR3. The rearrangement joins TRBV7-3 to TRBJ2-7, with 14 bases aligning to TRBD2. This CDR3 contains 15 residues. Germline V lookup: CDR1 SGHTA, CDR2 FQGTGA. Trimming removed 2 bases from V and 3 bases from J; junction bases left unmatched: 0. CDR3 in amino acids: CASSLGTSGSYEQYF. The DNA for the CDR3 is TGTGCCAGCAGCTTAGGGACTAGCGGGAGCTACGAGCAGTACTTC.

The CDR3, as DNA: TGTGCCAGCAACCCAGGGTATACCTACGAGCAGTACTTC. Translating gives CASNPGYTYEQYF. The chain joins TRBV6-5 to TRBJ2-7, with D tentatively TRBD1 (5 bases). The CDR3 covers 13 residues. V dropped 7 bases and J dropped 2 bases, with 12 bases sitting between them. Germline V gene sequence: CDR1 MNHEY, CDR2 SVGAGI.

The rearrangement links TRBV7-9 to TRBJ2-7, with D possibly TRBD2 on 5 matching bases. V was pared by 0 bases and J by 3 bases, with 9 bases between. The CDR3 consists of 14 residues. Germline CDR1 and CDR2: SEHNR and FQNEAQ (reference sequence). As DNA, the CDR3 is TGTGCCAGCAGCTTAGCGCCGGGGTACTACGAGCAGTACTTC. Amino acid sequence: CASSLAPGYYEQYF.

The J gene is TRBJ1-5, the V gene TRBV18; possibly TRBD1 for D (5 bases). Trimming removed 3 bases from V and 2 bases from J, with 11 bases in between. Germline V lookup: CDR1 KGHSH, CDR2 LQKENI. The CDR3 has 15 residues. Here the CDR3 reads CASSPRDSGNQPQHF. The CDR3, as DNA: TGTGCCAGCTCACCCCGGGACTCCGGCAATCAGCCCCAGCATTTT.

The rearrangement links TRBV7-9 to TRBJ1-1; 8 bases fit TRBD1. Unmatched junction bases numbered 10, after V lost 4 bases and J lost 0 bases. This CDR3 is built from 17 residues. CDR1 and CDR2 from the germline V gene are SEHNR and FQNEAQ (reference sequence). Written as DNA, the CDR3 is TGTGCCAGCAGCTCCGGACAGGGAAGGTATTTGAACACTGAAGCTTTCTTT. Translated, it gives CASSSGQGRYLNTEAFF.

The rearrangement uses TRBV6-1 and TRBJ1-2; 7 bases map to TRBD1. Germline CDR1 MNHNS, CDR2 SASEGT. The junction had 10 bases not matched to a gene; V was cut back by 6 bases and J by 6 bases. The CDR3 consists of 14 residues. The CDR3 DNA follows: TGTGCCAGCAGGACTGGACAGGATTCAGATGGCTACACCTTC. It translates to CASRTGQDSDGYTF.

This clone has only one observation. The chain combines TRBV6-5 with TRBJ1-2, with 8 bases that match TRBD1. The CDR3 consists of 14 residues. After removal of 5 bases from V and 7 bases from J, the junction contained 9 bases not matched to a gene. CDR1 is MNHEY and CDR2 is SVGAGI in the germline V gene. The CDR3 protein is CASSKGQEGVGYTF. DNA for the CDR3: TGTGCCAGCAGTAAGGGACAGGAGGGCGTTGGCTACACCTTC.

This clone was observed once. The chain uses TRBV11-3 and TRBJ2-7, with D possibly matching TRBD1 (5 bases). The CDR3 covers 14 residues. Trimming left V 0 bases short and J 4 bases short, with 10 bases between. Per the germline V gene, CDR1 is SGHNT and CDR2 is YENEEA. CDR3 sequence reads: CASSLEARAYEQYF. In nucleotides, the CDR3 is TGTGCCAGCAGCTTAGAGGCCAGGGCTTACGAGCAGTACTTC. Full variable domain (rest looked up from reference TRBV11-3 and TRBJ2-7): EAGVVQSPRYKIIEKKQPVAFWCNPISGHNTLYWYLQNLGQGPELLIRYENEEAVDDSQLPKDRFSAERLKGVDSTLKIQPAELGDSAVYLCASSLEARAYEQYFGPGTRLTVT.

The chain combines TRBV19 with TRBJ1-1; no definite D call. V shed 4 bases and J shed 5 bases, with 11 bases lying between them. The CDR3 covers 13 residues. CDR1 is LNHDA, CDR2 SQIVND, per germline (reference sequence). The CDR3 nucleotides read TGTGCCAGTAGTACAAACGGGTGGACTGAAGCTTTCTTT. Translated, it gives CASSTNGWTEAFF. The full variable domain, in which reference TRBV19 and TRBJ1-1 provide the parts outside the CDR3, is DGGITQSPKYLFRKEGQNVTLSCEQNLNHDAMYWYRQDPGQGLRLIYYSQIVNDFQKGDIAEGYSVSREKKESFPLTVTSAQKNPTAFYLCASSTNGWTEAFFGQGTRLTVV.

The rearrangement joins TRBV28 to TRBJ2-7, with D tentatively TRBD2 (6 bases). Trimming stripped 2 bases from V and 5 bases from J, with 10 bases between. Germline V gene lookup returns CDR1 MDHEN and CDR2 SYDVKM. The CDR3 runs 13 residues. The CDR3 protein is CASSLGGFNEQYF. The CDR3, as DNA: TGTGCCAGCAGTTTAGGGGGGTTCAACGAGCAGTACTTC.

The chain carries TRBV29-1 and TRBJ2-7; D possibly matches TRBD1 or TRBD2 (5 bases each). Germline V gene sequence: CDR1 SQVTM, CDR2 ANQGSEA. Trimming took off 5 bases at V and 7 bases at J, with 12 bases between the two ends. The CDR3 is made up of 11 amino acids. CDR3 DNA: TGCAGCGTTCTTTGGGGGTCTGAGCAGTACTTC. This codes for CSVLWGSEQYF.

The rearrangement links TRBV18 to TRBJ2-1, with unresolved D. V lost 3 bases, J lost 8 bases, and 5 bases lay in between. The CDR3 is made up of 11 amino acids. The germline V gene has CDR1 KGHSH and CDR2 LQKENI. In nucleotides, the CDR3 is TGTGCCAGCTCACCTGGGGATGAGCAGTTCTTC. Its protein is CASSPGDEQFF.

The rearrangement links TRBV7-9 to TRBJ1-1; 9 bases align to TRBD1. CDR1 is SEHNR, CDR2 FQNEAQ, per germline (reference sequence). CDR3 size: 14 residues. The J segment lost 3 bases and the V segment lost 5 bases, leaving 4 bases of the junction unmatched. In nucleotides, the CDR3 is TGTGCCAGCAGCCTACAGGGGGCTTACACTGAAGCTTTCTTT. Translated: CASSLQGAYTEAFF.

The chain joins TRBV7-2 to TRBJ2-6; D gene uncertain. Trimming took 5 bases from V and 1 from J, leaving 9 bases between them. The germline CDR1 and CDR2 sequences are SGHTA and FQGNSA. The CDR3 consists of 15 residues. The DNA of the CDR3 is TGTGCCAGCAGCCTACAGATATCTGGGGCCAACGTCCTGACTTTC. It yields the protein CASSLQISGANVLTF. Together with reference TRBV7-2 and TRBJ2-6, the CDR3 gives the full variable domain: GAGVSQSPSNKVTEKGKDVELRCDPISGHTALYWYRQSLGQGLEFLIYFQGNSAPDKSGLPSDRFSAERTGGSVSTLTIQRTQQEDSAVYLCASSLQISGANVLTFGAGSRLTVL.

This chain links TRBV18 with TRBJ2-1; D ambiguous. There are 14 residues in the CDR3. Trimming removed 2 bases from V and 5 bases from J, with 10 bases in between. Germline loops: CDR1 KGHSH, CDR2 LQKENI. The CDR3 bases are TGTGCCAGCTCACCAAATCTGGGCCACAATGAGCAGTTCTTC. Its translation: CASSPNLGHNEQFF.

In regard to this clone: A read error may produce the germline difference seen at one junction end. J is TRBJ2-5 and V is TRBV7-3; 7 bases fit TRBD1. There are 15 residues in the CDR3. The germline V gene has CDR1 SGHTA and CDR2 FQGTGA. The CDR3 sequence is CASSLTGAGGETQYF. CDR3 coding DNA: TGTGCCAGCAGTTTAACAGGGGCGGGCGGTGAGACCCAGTACTTC.

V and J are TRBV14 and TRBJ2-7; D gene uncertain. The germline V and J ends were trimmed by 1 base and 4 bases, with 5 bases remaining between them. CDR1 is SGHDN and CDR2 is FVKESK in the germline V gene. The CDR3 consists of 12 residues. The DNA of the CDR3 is TGTGCCAGCAGCCAAGTCCCATACGAGCAGTACTTC. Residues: CASSQVPYEQYF. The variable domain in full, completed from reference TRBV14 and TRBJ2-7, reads EAGVTQFPSHSVIEKGQTVTLRCDPISGHDNLYWYRRVMGKEIKFLLHFVKESKQDESGMPNNRFLAERTGGTYSTLKVQPAELEDSGVYFCASSQVPYEQYFGPGTRLTVT.